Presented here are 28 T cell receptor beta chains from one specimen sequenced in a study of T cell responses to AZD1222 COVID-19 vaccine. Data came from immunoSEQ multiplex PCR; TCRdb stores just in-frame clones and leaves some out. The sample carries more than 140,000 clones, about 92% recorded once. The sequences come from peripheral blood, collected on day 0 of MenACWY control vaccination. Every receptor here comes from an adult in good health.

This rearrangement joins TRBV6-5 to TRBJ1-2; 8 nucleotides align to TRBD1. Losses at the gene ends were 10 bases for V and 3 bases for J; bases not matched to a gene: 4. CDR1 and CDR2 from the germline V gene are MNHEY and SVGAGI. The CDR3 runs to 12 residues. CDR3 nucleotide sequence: TGTGCCACCAAGACAGGGGACTATGGCTACACCTTC. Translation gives CATKTGDYGYTF.

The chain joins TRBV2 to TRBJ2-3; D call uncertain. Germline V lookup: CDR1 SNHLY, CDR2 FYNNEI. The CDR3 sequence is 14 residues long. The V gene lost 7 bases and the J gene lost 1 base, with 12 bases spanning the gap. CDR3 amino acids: CASTMELGTDTQYF. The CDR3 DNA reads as TGTGCCAGCACCATGGAGTTGGGCACAGATACGCAGTATTTT.

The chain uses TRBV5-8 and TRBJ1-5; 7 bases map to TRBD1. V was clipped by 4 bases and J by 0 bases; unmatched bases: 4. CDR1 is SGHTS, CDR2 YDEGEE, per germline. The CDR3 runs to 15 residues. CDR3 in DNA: TGTGCCAGCAGCGGGGACAGCTATAGCAATCAGCCCCAGCATTTT. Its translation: CASSGDSYSNQPQHF.

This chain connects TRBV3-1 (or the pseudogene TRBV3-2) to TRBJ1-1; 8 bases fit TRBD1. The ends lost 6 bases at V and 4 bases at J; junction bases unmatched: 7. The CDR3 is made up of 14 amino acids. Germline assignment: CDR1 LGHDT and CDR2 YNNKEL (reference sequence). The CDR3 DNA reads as TGTGCCAGCAGAGATACAGGGGGTTTCACTGAAGCTTTCTTT. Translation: CASRDTGGFTEAFF.

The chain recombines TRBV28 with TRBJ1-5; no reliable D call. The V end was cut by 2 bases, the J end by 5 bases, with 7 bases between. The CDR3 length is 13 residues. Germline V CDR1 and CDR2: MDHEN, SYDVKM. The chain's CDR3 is CASSLTNYQPQHF. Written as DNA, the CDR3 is TGTGCCAGCAGTTTAACGAATTATCAGCCCCAGCATTTT.

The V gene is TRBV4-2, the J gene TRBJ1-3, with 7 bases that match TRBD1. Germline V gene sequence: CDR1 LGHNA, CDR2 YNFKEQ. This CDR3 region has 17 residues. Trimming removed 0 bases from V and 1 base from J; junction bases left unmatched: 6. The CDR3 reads CASSQDKGARSGNTIYF. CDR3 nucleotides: TGTGCCAGCAGCCAAGATAAGGGGGCTAGGTCTGGAAACACCATATATTTT.

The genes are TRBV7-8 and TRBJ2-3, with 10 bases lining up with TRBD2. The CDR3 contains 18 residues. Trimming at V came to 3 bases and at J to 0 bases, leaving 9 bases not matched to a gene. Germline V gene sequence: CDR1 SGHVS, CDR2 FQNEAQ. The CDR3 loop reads CASSFLSGGLASTDTQYF. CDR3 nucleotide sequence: TGTGCCAGCAGCTTCCTGTCCGGGGGACTAGCGAGCACAGATACGCAGTATTTT. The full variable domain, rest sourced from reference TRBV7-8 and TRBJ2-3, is GAGVSQSPRYKVAKRGQDVALRCDPISGHVSLFWYQQALGQGPEFLTYFQNEAQLDKSGLPSDRFFAERPEGSVSTLKIQRTQQEDSAVYLCASSFLSGGLASTDTQYFGPGTRLTVL.

This CDR3 reads CASARRANTGELFF. In DNA form, the CDR3 reads TGTGCCAGCGCGAGGAGGGCGAACACCGGGGAGCTGTTTTTT. The gene calls are TRBV9 and TRBJ2-2, with D perhaps TRBD2 (6 bases). V was shortened by 7 bases and J by 0 bases, with 10 bases between the two germline ends. The CDR3 is 14 residues long. Germline lookup yields CDR1 SGDLS and CDR2 YYNGEE.

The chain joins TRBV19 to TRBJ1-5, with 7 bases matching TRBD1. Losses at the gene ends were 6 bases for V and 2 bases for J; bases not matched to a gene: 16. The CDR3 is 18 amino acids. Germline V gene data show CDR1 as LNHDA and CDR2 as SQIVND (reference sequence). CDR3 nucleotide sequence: TGTGCCAGTAGGGGGCAGGGGGGAAGTTTACGAGGCAATCAGCCCCAGCATTTT. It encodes CASRGQGGSLRGNQPQHF.

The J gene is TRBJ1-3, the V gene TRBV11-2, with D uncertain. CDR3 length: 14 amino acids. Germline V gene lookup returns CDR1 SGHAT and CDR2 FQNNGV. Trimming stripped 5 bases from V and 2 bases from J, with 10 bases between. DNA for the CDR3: TGTGCCAGCAGCCTGGAGAGAACTGGAAACACCATATATTTT. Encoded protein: CASSLERTGNTIYF.

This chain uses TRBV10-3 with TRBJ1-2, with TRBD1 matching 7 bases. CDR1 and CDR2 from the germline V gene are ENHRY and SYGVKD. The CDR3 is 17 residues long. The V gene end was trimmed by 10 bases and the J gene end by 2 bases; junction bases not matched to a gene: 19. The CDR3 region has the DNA TGTGCCACGTCCAGGCGGGACCCCATGGGACAGAACTATGGCTACACCTTC. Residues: CATSRRDPMGQNYGYTF.

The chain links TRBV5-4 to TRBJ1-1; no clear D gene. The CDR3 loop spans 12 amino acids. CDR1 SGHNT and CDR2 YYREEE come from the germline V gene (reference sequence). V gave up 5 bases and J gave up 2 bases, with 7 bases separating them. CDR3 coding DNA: TGTGCCAGCAGGTCCAGAAACACTGAAGCTTTCTTT. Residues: CASRSRNTEAFF. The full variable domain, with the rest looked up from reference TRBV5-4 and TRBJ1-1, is ETGVTQSPTHLIKTRGQQVTLRCSSQSGHNTVSWYQQALGQGPQFIFQYYREEENGRGNFPPRFSGLQFPNYSSELNVNALELDDSALYLCASRSRNTEAFFGQGTRLTVV.

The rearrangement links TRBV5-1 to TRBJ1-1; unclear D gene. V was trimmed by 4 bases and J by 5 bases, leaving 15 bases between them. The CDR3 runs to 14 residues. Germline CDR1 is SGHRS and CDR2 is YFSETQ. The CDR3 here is CASSPNPGGTEAFF. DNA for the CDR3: TGCGCCAGCAGCCCAAACCCGGGAGGGACTGAAGCTTTCTTT.

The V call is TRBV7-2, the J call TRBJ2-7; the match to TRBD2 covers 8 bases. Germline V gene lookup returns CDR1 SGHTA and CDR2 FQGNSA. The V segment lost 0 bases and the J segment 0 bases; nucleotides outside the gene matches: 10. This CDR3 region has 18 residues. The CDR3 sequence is CASSLARATSDFSYEQYF. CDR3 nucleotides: TGTGCCAGCAGCTTAGCGCGCGCGACTAGCGATTTCTCCTACGAGCAGTACTTC.

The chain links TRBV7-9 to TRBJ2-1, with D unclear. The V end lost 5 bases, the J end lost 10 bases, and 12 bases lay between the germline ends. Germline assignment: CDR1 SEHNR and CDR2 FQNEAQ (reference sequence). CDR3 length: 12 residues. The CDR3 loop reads CASSRFDGEQFF. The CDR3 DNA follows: TGTGCCAGCAGCCGATTCGACGGGGAGCAGTTCTTC.

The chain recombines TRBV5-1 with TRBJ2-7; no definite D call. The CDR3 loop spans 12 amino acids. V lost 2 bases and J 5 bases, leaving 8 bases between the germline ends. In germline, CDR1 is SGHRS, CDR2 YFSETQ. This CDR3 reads CASSFLGDEQYF. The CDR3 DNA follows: TGCGCCAGCAGCTTTCTAGGTGACGAGCAGTACTTC.

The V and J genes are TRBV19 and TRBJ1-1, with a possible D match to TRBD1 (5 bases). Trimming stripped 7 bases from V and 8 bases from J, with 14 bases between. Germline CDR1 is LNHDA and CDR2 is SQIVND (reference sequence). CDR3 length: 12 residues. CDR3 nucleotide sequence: TGTGCCAGTATTCCGATTGGGGGGGAAGCTTTCTTT. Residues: CASIPIGGEAFF.

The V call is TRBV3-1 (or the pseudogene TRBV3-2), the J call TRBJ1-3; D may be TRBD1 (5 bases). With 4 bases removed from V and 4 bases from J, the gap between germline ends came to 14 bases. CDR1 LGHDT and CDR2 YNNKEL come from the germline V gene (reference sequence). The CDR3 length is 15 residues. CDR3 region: CASSLGHSQGNTIYF. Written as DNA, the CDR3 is TGTGCCAGCAGCCTTGGACACTCGCAAGGAAACACCATATATTTT.

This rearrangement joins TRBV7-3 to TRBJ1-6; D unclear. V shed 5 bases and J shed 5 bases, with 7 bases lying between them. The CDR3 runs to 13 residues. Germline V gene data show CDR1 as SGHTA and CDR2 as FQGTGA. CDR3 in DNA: TGTGCCAGCAGCGAACAACATAATTCACCCCTCCACTTT. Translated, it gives CASSEQHNSPLHF.

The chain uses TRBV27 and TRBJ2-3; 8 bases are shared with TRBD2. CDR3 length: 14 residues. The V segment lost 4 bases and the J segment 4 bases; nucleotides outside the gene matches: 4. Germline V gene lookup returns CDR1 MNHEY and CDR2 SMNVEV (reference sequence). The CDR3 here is CASSSGLVADTQYF. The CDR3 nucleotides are TGTGCCAGCAGTTCGGGACTAGTCGCAGATACGCAGTATTTT.

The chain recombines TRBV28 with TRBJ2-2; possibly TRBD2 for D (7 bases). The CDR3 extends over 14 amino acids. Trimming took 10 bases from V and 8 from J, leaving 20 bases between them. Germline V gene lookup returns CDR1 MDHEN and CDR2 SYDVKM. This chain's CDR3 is CATNKWGGSGELFF. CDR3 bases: TGTGCCACCAACAAATGGGGGGGCTCGGGGGAGCTGTTTTTT.

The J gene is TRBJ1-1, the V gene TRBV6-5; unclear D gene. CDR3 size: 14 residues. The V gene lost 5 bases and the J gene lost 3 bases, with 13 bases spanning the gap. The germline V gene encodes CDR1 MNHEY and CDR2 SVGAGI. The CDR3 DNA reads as TGTGCCAGCAGTCGACGGATGAGGGACACTGAAGCTTTCTTT. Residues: CASSRRMRDTEAFF.

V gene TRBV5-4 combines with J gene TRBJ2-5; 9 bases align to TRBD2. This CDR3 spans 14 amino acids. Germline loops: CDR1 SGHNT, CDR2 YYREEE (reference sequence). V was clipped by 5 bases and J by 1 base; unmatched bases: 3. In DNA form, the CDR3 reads TGTGCCAGCAGGTCGACTAGCGGCCAAGAGACCCAGTACTTC. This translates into CASRSTSGQETQYF.

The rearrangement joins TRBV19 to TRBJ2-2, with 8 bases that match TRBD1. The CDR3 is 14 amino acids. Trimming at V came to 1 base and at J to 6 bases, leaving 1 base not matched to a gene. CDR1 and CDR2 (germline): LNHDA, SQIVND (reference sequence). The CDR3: CASSIGRGPGELFF. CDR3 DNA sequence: TGTGCCAGTAGTATAGGCAGGGGGCCCGGGGAGCTGTTTTTT.

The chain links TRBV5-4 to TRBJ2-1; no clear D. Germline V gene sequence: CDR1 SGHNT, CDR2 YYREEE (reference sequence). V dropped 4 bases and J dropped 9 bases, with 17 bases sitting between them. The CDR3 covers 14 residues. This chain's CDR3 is CASSPTTTAGEQFF. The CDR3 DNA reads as TGTGCCAGCAGCCCAACGACAACAGCAGGTGAGCAGTTCTTC.

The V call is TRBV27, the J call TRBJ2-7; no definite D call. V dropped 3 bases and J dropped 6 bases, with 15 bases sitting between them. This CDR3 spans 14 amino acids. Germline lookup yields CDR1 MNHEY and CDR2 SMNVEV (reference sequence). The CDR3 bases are TGTGCCAGCAGTTTGTCCATACAACTCAGCGAGCAGTACTTC. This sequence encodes CASSLSIQLSEQYF.

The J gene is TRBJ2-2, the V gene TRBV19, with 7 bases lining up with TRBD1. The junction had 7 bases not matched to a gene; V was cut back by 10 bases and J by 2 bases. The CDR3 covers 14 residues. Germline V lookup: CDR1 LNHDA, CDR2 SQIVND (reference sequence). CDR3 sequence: CATGTARNTGELFF. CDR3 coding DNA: TGTGCCACCGGGACAGCTCGCAACACCGGGGAGCTGTTTTTT.

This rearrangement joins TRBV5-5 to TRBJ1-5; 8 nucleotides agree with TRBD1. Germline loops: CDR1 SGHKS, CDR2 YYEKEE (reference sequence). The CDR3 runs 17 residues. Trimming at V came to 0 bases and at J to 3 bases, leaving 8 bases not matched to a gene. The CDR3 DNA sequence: TGTGCCAGCAGCTTGGCCCAGACAGGGGTGAACAATCAGCCCCAGCATTTT. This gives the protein CASSLAQTGVNNQPQHF.